Presented here are 5 T cell receptor beta chains from one specimen sequenced in a study of cytomegalovirus exposure and HLA in healthy donors. The PCR made use of 60 Vbeta and 13 Jbeta primers. Sequenced by immunoSEQ multiplex PCR; TCRdb stores in-frame clones only, minus some. The table shows more than 100,000 clones, with approximately 72% occurring only once. Sequenced input: PBMCs. The receptors come from a middle-aged woman in good health and CMV-seropositive.

The chain recombines TRBV11-3 with TRBJ1-6; weak D call: TRBD1 (5 bases). This CDR3 contains 18 residues. The V and J ends lost 4 bases and 3 bases respectively, with 19 bases between them. Germline V gene data show CDR1 as SGHNT and CDR2 as YENEEA. The CDR3 loop is CASSCPQGVGIYNSPLHF. CDR3 nucleotide sequence: TGTGCCAGCAGCTGCCCCCAAGGGGTGGGGATCTATAATTCACCCCTCCACTTT.

The chain links TRBV5-6 to TRBJ2-3; D perhaps matches TRBD2 (5 bases). CDR3 length: 13 residues. Looked up from germline, CDR1 is SGHDT and CDR2 is YYEEEE. V lost 0 bases and J lost 3, with 5 bases in between. DNA of the CDR3: TGTGCCAGCAGCTTGGAGCGGACAGATACGCAGTATTTT. Translated, it gives CASSLERTDTQYF.

The rearrangement links TRBV5-6 to TRBJ1-2, with 7 nucleotides matching TRBD1. The length of the CDR3 is 13 residues. Germline V gene sequence: CDR1 SGHDT, CDR2 YYEEEE. Trimming cost V 4 bases and J 6 bases; bases outside gene matches: 6. CDR3 in DNA: TGTGCCAGCAGCGAAGACAGGGTAGATGGCTACACCTTC. It specifies CASSEDRVDGYTF.

This clone turned up a few times. This chain joins TRBV6-6 and TRBJ2-2; TRBD2 agrees at 10 bases. V lost 5 bases to trimming and J lost 4 bases; unmatched junction nucleotides: 4. Germline values: CDR1 MNHNY, CDR2 SVGAGI (reference sequence). This CDR3 has 15 residues. The CDR3: CASSRVAGGTGELFF. DNA of the CDR3: TGTGCCAGCAGTAGAGTAGCGGGGGGCACCGGGGAGCTGTTTTTT.

This chain joins TRBV4-1 and TRBJ1-2; D might be TRBD1 (6 bases). Trimming left V 4 bases short and J 8 bases short, with 17 bases between. The CDR3 runs to 14 residues. The germline CDR1 and CDR2 sequences are MGHRA and YSYEKL. CDR3 region: CASSRTRGGLGYTF. The DNA of the CDR3 is TGCGCCAGCAGCCGAACAAGAGGGGGTCTCGGCTACACCTTC.